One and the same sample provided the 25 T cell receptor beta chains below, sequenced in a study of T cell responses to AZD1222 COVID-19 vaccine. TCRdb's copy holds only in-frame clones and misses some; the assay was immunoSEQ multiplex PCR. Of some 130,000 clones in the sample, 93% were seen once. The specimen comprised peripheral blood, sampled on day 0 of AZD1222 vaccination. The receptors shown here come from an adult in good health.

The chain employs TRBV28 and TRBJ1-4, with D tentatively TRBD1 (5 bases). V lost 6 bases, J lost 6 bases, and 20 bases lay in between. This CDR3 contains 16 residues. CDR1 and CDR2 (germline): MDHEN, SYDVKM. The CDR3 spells CASRSPTAGGHEKLFF. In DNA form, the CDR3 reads TGTGCCAGCAGATCTCCGACAGCCGGCGGGCATGAAAAACTGTTTTTT.

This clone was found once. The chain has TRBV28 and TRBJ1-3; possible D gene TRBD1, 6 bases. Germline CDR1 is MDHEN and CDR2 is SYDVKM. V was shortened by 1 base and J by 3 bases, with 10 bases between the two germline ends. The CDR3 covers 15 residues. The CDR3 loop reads CASSLSRRGGNTIYF. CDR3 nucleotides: TGTGCCAGCAGTTTATCCCGCAGGGGTGGAAACACCATATATTTT.

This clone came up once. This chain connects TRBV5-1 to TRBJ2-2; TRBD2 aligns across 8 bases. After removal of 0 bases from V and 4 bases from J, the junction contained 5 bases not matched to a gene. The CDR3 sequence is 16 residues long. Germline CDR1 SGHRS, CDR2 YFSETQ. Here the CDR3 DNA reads TGCGCCAGCAGCTTGGACGGGGGGGTGACCACCGGGGAGCTGTTTTTT. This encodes CASSLDGGVTTGELFF.

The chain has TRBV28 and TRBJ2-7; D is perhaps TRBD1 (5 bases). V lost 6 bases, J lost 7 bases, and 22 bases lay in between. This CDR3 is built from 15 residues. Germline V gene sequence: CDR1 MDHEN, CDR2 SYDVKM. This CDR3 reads CASSQNQGILGEQYF. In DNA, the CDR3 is TGTGCCAGCAGCCAAAACCAGGGAATCCTGGGGGAGCAGTACTTC.

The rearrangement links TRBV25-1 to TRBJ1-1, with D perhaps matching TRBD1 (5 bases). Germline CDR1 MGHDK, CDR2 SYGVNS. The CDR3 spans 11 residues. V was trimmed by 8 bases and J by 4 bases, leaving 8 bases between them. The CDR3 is CASGTATEAFF. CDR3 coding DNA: TGTGCCAGCGGGACGGCCACTGAAGCTTTCTTT.

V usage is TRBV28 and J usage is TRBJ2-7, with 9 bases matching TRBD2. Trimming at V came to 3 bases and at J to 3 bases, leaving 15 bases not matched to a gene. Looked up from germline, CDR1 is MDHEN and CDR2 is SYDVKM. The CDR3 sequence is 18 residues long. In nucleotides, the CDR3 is TGTGCCAGCAGTTTTAGTAGCGGGAGCGGTCTATGGGACTACGAGCAGTACTTC. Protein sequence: CASSFSSGSGLWDYEQYF. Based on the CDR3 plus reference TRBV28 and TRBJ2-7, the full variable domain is DVKVTQSSRYLVKRTGEKVFLECVQDMDHENMFWYRQDPGLGLRLIYFSYDVKMKEKGDIPEGYSVSREKKERFSLILESASTNQTSMYLCASSFSSGSGLWDYEQYFGPGTRLTVT.

The CDR3 DNA is TGTGCCAGCAGCTTAGTCCTTGGACAGGGCCACGAGCAGTACTTC. Encoded protein: CASSLVLGQGHEQYF. The chain couples TRBV13 to TRBJ2-7; 8 bases agree with TRBD1. This CDR3 is 15 amino acids long. Germline CDR1 and CDR2: PRHDT and FYEKMQ (reference sequence). Germline trimming cut 1 base from V and 5 bases from J; bases unmatched to any gene: 7.

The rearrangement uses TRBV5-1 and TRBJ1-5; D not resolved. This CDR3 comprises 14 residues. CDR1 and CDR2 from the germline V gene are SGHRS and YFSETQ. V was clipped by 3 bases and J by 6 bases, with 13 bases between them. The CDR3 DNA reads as TGCGCCAGCAGCTCCTTATTCGGGCTTCAGCCCCAGCATTTT. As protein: CASSSLFGLQPQHF.

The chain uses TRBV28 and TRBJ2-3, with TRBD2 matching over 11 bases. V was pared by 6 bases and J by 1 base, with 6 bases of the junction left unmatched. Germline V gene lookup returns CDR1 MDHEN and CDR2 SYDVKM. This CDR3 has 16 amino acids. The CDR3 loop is CASRLTSGKGTDTQYF. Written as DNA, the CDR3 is TGTGCCAGCAGGTTGACTAGCGGGAAGGGCACAGATACGCAGTATTTT.

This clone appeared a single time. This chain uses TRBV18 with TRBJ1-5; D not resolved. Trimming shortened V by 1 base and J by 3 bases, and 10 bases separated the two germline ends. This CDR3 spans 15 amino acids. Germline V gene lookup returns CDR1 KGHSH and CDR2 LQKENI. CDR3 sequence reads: CASSPQGLDNQPQHF. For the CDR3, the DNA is TGTGCCAGCTCACCACAGGGTTTGGACAATCAGCCCCAGCATTTT.

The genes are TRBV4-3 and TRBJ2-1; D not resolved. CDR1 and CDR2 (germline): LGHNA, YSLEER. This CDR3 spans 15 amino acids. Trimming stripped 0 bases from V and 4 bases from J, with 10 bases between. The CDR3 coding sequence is TGCGCCAGCAGCCAAGATCTGAACAGTTACAATGAGCAGTTCTTC. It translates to CASSQDLNSYNEQFF.

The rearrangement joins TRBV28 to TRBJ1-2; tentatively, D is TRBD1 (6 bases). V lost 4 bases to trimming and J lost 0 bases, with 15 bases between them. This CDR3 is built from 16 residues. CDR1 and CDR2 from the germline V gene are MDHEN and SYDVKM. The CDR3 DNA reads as TGTGCCAGCAGTTCCCACCCGGGACAACCTAACTATGGCTACACCTTC. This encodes CASSSHPGQPNYGYTF.

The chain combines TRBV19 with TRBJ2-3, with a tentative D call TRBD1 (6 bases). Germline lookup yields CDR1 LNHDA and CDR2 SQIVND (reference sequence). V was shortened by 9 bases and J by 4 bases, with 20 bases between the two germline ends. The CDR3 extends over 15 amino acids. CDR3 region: CASLRRTGSADTQYF. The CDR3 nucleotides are TGTGCCAGCCTAAGGAGAACAGGGTCGGCAGATACGCAGTATTTT.

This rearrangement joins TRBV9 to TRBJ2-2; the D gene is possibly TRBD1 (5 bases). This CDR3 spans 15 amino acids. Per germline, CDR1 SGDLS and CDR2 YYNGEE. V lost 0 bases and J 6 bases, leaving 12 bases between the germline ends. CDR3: CASSVDSGWAGELFF. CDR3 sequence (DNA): TGTGCCAGCAGCGTAGATTCAGGGTGGGCCGGGGAGCTGTTTTTT.

This CDR3 reads CASSAEKGTEAFF. DNA of the CDR3: TGTGCCAGCAGTGCGGAAAAGGGCACTGAAGCTTTCTTT. J is TRBJ1-1 and V is TRBV6-2 or TRBV6-3; D is unclear. The CDR3 runs to 13 residues. Trimming stripped 5 bases from V and 4 bases from J, with 11 bases between. The germline V gene encodes CDR1 MNHEY and CDR2 SVGEGT.

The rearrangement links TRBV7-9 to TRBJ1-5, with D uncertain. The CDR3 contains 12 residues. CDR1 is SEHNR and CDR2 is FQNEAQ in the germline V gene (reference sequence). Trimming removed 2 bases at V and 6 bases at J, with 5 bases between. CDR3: CASSLLGQPQHF. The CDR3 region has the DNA TGTGCCAGCAGCTTACTGGGTCAGCCCCAGCATTTT.

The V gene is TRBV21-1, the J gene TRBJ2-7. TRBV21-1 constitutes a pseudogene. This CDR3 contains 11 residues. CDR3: CASSNYWRQRV. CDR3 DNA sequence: TGTGCCAGCAGCAATTATTGGAGACAGCGGGTC.

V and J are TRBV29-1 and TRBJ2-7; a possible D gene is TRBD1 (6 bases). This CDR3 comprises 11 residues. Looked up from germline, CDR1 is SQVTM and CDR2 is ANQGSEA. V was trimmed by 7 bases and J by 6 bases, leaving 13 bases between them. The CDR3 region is CSARGLGEQYF. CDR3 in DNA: TGCAGCGCGAGGGGGTTGGGCGAGCAGTACTTC.

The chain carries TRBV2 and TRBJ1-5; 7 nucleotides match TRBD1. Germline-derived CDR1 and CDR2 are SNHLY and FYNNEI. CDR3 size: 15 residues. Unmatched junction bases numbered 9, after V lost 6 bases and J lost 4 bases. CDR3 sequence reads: CASRRAGGQNQPQHF. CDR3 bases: TGTGCCAGCAGAAGGGCAGGGGGGCAGAATCAGCCCCAGCATTTT.

The CDR3 here is CASSPGQGRHETQYF. The CDR3 DNA follows: TGTGCCAGCAGTCCCGGACAGGGGCGCCATGAGACCCAGTACTTC. J is TRBJ2-5 and V is TRBV28, with 9 bases that match TRBD1. The junction had 9 bases not matched to a gene; V was cut back by 5 bases and J by 5 bases. The germline gives CDR1 MDHEN, CDR2 SYDVKM. This CDR3 has 15 amino acids.

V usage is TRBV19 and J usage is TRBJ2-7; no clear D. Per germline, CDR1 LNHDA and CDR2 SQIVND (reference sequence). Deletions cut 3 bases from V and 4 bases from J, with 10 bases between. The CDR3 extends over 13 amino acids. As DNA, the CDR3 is TGTGCCAGTAGTATTGGACGGTTTTACGAGCAGTACTTC. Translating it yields CASSIGRFYEQYF.

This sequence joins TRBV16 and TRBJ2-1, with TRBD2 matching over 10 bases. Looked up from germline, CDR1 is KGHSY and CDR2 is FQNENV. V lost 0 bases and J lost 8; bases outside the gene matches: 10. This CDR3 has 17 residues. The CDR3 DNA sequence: TGTGCCAGCAGCCAATCGGGGCAGCGGGAGGGCCAGGATGAGCAGTTCTTC. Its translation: CASSQSGQREGQDEQFF.

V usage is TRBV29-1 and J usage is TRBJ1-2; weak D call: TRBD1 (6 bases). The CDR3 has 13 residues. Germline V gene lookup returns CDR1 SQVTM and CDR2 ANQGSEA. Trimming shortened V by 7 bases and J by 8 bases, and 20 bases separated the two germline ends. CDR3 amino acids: CSATTTGYWGYTF. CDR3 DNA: TGCAGCGCCACGACCACAGGGTATTGGGGCTACACCTTC.

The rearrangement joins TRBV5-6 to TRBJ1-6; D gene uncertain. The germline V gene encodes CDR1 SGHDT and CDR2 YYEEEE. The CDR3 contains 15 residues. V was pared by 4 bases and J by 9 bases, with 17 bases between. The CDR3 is CASSPEWSYGSPLHF. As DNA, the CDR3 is TGTGCCAGCAGCCCGGAATGGTCCTACGGTTCACCCCTCCACTTT.

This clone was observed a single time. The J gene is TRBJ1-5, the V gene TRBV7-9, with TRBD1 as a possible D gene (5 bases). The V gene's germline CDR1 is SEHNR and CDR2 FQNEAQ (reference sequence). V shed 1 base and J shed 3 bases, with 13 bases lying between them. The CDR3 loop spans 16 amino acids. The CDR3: CASSLDRDGNNQPQHF. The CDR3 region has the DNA TGTGCCAGCAGCTTAGATAGGGACGGGAACAATCAGCCCCAGCATTTT.